Listed below are T cell receptor beta chains from one sample, sequenced in a study of OX40 agonist ivuxolimab in advanced cancers. Profiled with immunoSEQ multiplex PCR; TCRdb holds only in-frame clones, not every one. The sample has 80,000 or so clones, 75% to 90% seen once. The specimen comprised CD4+ or CD8+ T cells sorted from blood, sampled in a trial of the OX40 agonist ivuxolimab. Receptor source: an adult with an advanced solid tumor such as melanoma, head and neck, liver or kidney cancer. Both conserved end residues are part of each CDR3. A D gene is named only where the DNA matches it firmly. Only some rows state a clone size, as once, few, many or a class for expanded clones.

>TRBJ1-2|NA|TRBV5-6|NA
TGTGCCAGCGGCAACGCAGGGGTTTCAGGCGGCTACACCTTC
CASGNAGVSGGYTF
>TRBJ1-3|NA|TRBV5-5|NA
TGTGCCAGCAGCTTGTCTGGGGGTGTTGGAAACACCATATATTTT
CASSLSGGVGNTIYF
>TRBJ2-5|NA|TRBV5-1|TRBD1
TGCGCCAGCAGCTTGGCTGCCGGGACAGGGGGCGGAGAGACCCAGTACTTC
CASSLAAGTGGGETQYF
>TRBJ2-3|NA|TRBV15|NA
TGTGCCACCAGCAGAGGACTGGAAAGCACAGATACGCAGTATTTT
CATSRGLESTDTQYF
>TRBJ1-1|few|TRBV5-6|NA
TGTGCCAGCATCCTACACGGTGAAGCTTTCTTT
CASILHGEAFF
>TRBJ1-2|NA|TRBV11-2|NA
TGTGCCAGCACCAGCCGTCGTGGGGGGCGCGACGGTGGCTACACCTTC
CASTSRRGGRDGGYTF
>TRBJ1-3|once|TRBV4-2|NA
TGTGCCAGCAGCCAAGTCCAAACGTGGTTTGGAAACACCATATATTTT
CASSQVQTWFGNTIYF
>TRBJ2-3|NA|TRBV9|NA
TGTGCCAGCAGCACGGGGACTTCATACACAGATACGCAGTATTTT
CASSTGTSYTDTQYF
>TRBJ2-6|NA|TRBV11-1|TRBD1
TGTGCCAGCAGCCCACGGGCAGGGGGCTTACCTGGGGCCAACGTCCTGACTTTC
CASSPRAGGLPGANVLTF
>TRBJ1-2|NA|TRBV28|TRBD1
TGTGCCAGCAGTCCCGGGACAGCCCTCTATGGCTACACCTTC
CASSPGTALYGYTF
>TRBJ1-5|NA|TRBV2|TRBD1
TGTGCCAGCAGTGGGAATAGGGGGCCGGGAAATCAGCCCCAGCATTTT
CASSGNRGPGNQPQHF
>TRBJ2-1|few|TRBV28|NA
TGTGCCAGCAGTTTAGAGTACAATGAGCAGTTCTTC
CASSLEYNEQFF
>TRBJ2-2|NA|TRBV19|NA
TGTGCCAGTAGTATAGTCGCTACCGGGGAGCTGTTTTTT
CASSIVATGELFF
>TRBJ1-1|NA|TRBV18|TRBD1
TGTGCCAGCTCACCGACAGGGGGTGACACTGAAGCTTTCTTT
CASSPTGGDTEAFF
>TRBJ2-5|NA|TRBV6-5|TRBD1
TGTGCCAGCCGGCGGACAGGGGGTCGAGAGACCCAGTACTTC
CASRRTGGRETQYF
>TRBJ1-2|NA|TRBV2|NA
TGTGCCAGCACCCAACAGATAGGGAGTAACTATGGCTACACCTTC
CASTQQIGSNYGYTF
>TRBJ1-1|NA|TRBV19|NA
TGTGCCAGTAGTATGAACCGGGACGCCGGTTCGGCTTTCTTT
CASSMNRDAGSAFF
>TRBJ1-1|NA|TRBV5-5|TRBD1
TGTGCCAGCAGCCCCCTCAGGGGGATGAACACTGAAGCTTTCTTT
CASSPLRGMNTEAFF
>TRBJ2-5|NA|TRBV7-9|NA
TGTGCCAGCAGCCCATGGGGGGCTGGGGAGACCCAGTACTTC
CASSPWGAGETQYF
>TRBJ1-6|NA|TRBV4-2|NA
TGTGCCAGCAGCCAAGAAAAGGACTCTCGGGCCTCACCCCTCCACTTT
CASSQEKDSRASPLHF